This record covers a single T cell receptor (beta chain). Its matching antigen is unknown. The CDR3 has 13 residues. Germline-derived CDR1 and CDR2 are SQVTM and ANQGSEA. Following RNA extraction, reverse transcription yielded cDNA that acted as the sequencing template. The protocol was immunoSEQ multiplex PCR, while the TCRdb copy is restricted to in-frame clones and leaves out a portion. In the table there are 200,000 to 250,000 clones, less than 65% of which are singletons. The data originate from a study of CD8+ T cells in alopecia areata. Treatment reported: oral pan-JAK inhibitor, 5-10 mg twice daily. Findings and limits, study-wide: Among the 100 top clones, expanded CD8+ clones, like scalp clonality, were significantly decreased by tofacitinib. Sequencing of scalp tissue also captures the resident alphabeta T cells of normal skin. While tofacitinib was given, many expanded lesional clones persisted in scalp and blood. Mice showed clearer TCR sharing than patients did, a gap that was possibly HLA-related.

The source was CD4+ T cells sorted from blood, collected at week 4, from a patient treated with tofacitinib. The rearrangement joins TRBV29-1 to TRBJ2-1; perhaps TRBD1 as D (6 bases). The sequence was collected from a human donor with alopecia areata. For the CDR3, the DNA is TGCAGTGGGGGCCAAGGGGCCTACAATGAGCAGTTCTTC. Protein sequence: CSGGQGAYNEQFF.